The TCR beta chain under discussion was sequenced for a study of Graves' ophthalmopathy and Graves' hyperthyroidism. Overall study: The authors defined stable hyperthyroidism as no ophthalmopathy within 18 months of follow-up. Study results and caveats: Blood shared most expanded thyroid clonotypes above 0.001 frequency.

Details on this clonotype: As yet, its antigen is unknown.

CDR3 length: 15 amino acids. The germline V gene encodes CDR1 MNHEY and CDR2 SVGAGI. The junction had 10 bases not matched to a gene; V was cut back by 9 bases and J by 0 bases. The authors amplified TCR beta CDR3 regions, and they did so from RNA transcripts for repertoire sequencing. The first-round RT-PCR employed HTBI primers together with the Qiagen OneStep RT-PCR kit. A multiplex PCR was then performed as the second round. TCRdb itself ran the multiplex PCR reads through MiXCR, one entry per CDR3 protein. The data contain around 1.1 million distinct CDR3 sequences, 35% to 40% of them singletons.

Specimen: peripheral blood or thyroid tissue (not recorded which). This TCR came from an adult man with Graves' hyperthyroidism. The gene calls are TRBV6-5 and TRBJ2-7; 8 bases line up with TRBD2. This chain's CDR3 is CASGPGAGVSYEQYF. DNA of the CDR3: TGTGCCAGTGGCCCCGGAGCGGGAGTCTCCTACGAGCAGTACTTC.